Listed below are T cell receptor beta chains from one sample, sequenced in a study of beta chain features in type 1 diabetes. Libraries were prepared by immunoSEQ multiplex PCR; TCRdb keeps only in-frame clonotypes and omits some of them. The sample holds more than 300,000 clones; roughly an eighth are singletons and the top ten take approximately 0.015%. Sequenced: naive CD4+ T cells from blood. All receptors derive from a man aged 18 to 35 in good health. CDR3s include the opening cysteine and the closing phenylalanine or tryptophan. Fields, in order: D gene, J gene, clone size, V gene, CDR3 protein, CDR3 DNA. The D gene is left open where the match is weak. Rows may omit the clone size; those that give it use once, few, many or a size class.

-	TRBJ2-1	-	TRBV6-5	CASSWSGVYNEQFF	TGTGCCAGCAGTTGGTCAGGCGTCTACAATGAGCAGTTCTTC
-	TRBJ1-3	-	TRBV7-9	CASSTTDRYSGNTIYF	TGTGCCAGCAGCACTACTGACCGATACTCTGGAAACACCATATATTTT
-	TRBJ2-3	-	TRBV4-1	CASSHPALTITDTQYF	TGCGCCAGCAGCCATCCGGCGCTTACTATAACAGATACGCAGTATTTT
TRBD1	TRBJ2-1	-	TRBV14	CASSRDRDNEQFF	TGTGCCAGCAGCAGGGACAGGGACAATGAGCAGTTCTTC
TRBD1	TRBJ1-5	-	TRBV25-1	CASRGQGANQPQHF	TGTGCCAGCAGAGGACAGGGGGCAAATCAGCCCCAGCATTTT
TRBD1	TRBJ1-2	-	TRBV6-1	CASKRPGQARYGYTF	TGTGCCAGCAAGCGACCGGGACAGGCTCGCTATGGCTACACCTTC
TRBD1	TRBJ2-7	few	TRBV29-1	CSVEDTGGRYEQYF	TGCAGCGTTGAAGACACAGGGGGCCGCTACGAGCAGTACTTC
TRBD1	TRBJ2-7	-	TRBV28	CASSSRTGRVNSYEQYF	TGTGCCAGCAGTTCGCGGACAGGGCGGGTGAATTCCTACGAGCAGTACTTC
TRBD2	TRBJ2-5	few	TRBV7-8	CASSMTSGRETQYF	TGTGCCAGCAGCATGACTAGCGGGAGGGAGACCCAGTACTTC
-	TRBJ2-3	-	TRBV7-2	CASRTRGDTQYF	TGTGCCAGCAGAACCCGAGGGGATACGCAGTATTTT
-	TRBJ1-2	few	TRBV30	CAWSRLGGYTF	TGTGCCTGGTCCCGACTAGGGGGCTACACCTTC
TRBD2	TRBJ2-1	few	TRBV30	CAWTPRLADYNEQFF	TGTGCCTGGACCCCGCGGCTAGCGGACTACAATGAGCAGTTCTTC
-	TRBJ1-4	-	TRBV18	CASSPIQDYEKLFF	TGTGCCAGCTCACCGATTCAGGATTATGAAAAACTGTTTTTT
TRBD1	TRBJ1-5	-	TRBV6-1	CASRIVGTGNQPQHF	TGTGCCAGCAGGATAGTGGGGACAGGGAATCAGCCCCAGCATTTT
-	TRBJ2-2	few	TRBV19	CASSIILVVTGELFF	TGTGCCAGTAGTATAATATTGGTAGTCACCGGGGAGCTGTTTTTT
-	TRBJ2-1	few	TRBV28	CASSLDTYLYNEQFF	TGTGCCAGCAGTCTTGACACCTATCTCTACAATGAGCAGTTCTTC
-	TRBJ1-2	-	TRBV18	CASSRTDGYTF	TGTGCCAGCTCACGGACAGATGGCTACACCTTC
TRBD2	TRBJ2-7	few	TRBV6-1	CASSEVGLAGKGALHF	TGTGCCAGCAGTGAAGTCGGACTAGCGGGAAAAGGGGCACTCCACTTC
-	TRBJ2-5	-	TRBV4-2	CASSQDEEGGETQYF	TGTGCCAGCAGCCAAGATGAAGAGGGTGGAGAGACCCAGTACTTC
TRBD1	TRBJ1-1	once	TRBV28	CASTLTGGRTEAFF	TGTGCCAGCACCCTAACAGGGGGAAGGACTGAAGCTTTCTTT
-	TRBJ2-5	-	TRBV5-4	CASSLSGYRQETQYF	TGTGCCAGCAGCTTGTCAGGATACCGCCAAGAGACCCAGTACTTC
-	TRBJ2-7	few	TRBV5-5	CASSRAREQYF	TGTGCCAGCAGCAGAGCACGCGAGCAGTACTTC
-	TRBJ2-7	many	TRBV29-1	CSGGTTYEQYF	TGCAGCGGAGGGACAACCTACGAGCAGTACTTC